This note documents a single TCR beta chain sequence. The antigen remains undetermined. These data originate in a study of cytomegalovirus exposure and HLA in healthy donors. Study-wide points: The study put 150 to 200 TCR beta chains on its list as cytomegalovirus-associated.

Using immunoSEQ multiplex PCR, the repertoire was profiled, and TCRdb retains in-frame clones only, with some absent. The top ten hold roughly 6.6% of the sample, which has 180,000 or so clones, about 89% seen once. V lost 4 bases to trimming and J lost 10 bases; unmatched junction nucleotides: 7. The CDR3 totals 15 residues. Per the germline V gene, CDR1 is PRHDT and CDR2 is FYEKMQ (reference sequence). This sequence joins TRBV13 and TRBJ2-1, with 13 bases identical to TRBD2. Sample: PBMCs. This TCR was sampled from a man aged 30 to 39 in good health and CMV-seropositive. In DNA form, the CDR3 reads TGTGCCAGCAGCTACCGGACTAGCGGGGGCAAAGAGCAGTTCTTC. Amino acid sequence: CASSYRTSGGKEQFF.